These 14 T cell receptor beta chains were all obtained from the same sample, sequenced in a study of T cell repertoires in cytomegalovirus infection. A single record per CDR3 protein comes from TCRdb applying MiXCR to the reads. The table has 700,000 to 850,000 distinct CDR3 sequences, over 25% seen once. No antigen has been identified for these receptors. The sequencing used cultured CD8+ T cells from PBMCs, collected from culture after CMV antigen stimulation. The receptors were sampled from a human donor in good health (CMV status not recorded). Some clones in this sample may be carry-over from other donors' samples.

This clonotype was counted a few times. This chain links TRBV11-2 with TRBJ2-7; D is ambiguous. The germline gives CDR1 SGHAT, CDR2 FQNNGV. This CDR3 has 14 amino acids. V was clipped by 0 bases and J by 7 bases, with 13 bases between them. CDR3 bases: TGTGCCAGCAGCTTAGATGTCCAGGCGTGGGAGCAGTACGTC. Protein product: CASSLDVQAWEQYV.

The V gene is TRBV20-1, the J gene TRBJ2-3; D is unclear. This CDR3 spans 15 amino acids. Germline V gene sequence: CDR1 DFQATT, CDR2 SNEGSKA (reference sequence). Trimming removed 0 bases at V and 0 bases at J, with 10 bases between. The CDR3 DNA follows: TGCAGTGCTAGAGATCGAAAACTTAGCACAGATACGCAGTATTTT. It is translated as CSARDRKLSTDTQYF.

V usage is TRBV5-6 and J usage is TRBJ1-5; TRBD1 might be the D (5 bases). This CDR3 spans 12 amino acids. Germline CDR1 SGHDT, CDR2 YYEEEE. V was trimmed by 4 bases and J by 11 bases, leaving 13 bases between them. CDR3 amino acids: CASSIQGTAQHF. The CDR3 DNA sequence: TGTGCCAGCAGCATCCAAGGGACGGCCCAGCATTTT.

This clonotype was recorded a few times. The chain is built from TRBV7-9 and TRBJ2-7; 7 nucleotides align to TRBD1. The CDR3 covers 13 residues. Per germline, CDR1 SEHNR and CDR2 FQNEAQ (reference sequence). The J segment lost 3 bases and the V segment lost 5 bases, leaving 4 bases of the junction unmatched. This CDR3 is CASSPGGNYEQYF. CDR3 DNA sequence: TGTGCCAGCAGCCCAGGGGGAAACTACGAGCAGTACTTC.

For the CDR3, the DNA is TGTGCCAGCAGTCCCTCGGGACCGCAGAACACCGGGGAGCTGTTTTTT. Residues: CASSPSGPQNTGELFF. The chain uses TRBV7-9 and TRBJ2-2; D possibly uses TRBD1 or TRBD2 (5 bases each). CDR1 and CDR2 (germline): SEHNR, FQNEAQ (reference sequence). The CDR3 loop spans 16 amino acids. V shed 6 bases and J shed 1 base, with 15 bases lying between them.

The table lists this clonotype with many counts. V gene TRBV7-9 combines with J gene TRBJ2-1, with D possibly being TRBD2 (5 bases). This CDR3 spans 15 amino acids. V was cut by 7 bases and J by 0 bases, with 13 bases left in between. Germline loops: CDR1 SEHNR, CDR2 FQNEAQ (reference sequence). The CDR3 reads CASNPRESSYNEQFF. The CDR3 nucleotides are TGTGCCAGCAACCCCCGGGAAAGCTCCTACAATGAGCAGTTCTTC.

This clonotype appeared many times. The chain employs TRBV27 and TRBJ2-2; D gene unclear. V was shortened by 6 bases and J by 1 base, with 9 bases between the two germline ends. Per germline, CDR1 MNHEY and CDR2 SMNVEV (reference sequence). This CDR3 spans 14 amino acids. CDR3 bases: TGTGCCAGCAGCTTGTCTAGGAACACCGGGGAGCTGTTTTTT. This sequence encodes CASSLSRNTGELFF.

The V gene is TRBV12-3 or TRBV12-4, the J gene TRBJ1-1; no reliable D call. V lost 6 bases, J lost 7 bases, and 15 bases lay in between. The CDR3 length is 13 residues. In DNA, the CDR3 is TGTGCCAGCAGGGAGACCGCTGCGGGTGAAGCTTTCTTT. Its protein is CASRETAAGEAFF.

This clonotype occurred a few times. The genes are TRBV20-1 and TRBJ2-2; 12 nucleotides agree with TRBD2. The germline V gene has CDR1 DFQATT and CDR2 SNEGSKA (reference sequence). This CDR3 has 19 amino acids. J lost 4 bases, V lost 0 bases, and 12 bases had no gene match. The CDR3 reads CSARDYIAASGGATGELFF. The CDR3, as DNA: TGCAGTGCTAGAGATTACATTGCGGCTAGCGGGGGGGCCACCGGGGAGCTGTTTTTT.

The CDR3 reads CASSHSRKGKDSPLHF. CDR3 in DNA: TGTGCCAGCAGCCATTCGAGAAAGGGGAAGGATTCACCCCTCCACTTT. J is TRBJ1-6 and V is TRBV7-6; perhaps TRBD1 as D (5 bases). CDR1 and CDR2 (germline): SGHVS, FNYEAQ. The CDR3 spans 16 residues. V was trimmed by 5 bases and J by 8 bases, leaving 19 bases between them.

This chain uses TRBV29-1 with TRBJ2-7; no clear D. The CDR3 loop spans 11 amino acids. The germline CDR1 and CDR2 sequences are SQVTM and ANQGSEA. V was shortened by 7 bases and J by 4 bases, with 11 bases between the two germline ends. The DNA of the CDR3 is TGCAGCGGGGCAGCAGGATACGAGCAGTACTTC. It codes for CSGAAGYEQYF.

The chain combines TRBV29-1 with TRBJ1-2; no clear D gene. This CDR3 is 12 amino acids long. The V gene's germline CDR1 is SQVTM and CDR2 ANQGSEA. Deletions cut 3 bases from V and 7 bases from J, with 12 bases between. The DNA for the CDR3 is TGCAGCGTTGATCAGGATCGAGGTGGCTACACCTTC. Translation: CSVDQDRGGYTF.

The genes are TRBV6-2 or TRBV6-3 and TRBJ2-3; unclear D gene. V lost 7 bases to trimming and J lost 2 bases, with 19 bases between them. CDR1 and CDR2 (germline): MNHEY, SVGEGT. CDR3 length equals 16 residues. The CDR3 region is CASTPSDLALTDTQYF. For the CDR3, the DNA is TGTGCCAGCACACCTTCCGACCTCGCACTCACAGATACGCAGTATTTT.

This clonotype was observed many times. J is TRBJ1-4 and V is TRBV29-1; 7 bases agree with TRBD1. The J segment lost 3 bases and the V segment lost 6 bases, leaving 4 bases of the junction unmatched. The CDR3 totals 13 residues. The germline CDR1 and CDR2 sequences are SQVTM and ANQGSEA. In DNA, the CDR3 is TGCAGCGTAGGGGACAGCCCTAATGAAAAACTGTTTTTT. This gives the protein CSVGDSPNEKLFF.